Sequencing of this T cell receptor (beta chain) was carried out in a study of cytomegalovirus exposure and HLA in healthy donors. Primers for the PCR totalled 60 Vbeta and 13 Jbeta. The repertoire was sequenced with immunoSEQ multiplex PCR; TCRdb's copy has only in-frame clones and lacks some. The sample consists of about 130,000 clones, under 90% of them appearing once. A remark on this clone: Its specificity is unknown.

Study-wide findings and caveats: TCR beta V- and J-gene trimming, according to a later analysis, was linked to a missense DCLRE1C variant. In a later analysis, TCR association rates varied by HLA locus: DRB1 most, HLA-C fewest.

The junction had 7 bases not matched to a gene; V was cut back by 5 bases and J by 0 bases. CDR1 and CDR2 from the germline V gene are MNHEY and SVGAGI. This CDR3 is built from 15 residues. The rearrangement uses TRBV6-5 and TRBJ2-7; 7 bases map to TRBD1. This receptor was taken from a woman in her thirties or forties in good health and CMV-seronegative. Material: PBMCs. This chain's CDR3 is CASSVDREGSYEQYF. For the CDR3, the DNA is TGTGCCAGCAGTGTAGACAGGGAAGGCTCCTACGAGCAGTACTTC.